These 12 T cell receptor beta chains came from one sample sequenced in a study of naive and memory T cell subsets. Two oligonucleotides, mixed equimolar, formed the beta constant-region primer covering TRBC1 and TRBC2. Four rounds of PCR amplified the ligated cDNA using nested alpha and beta constant-region primers plus SP2. In TCRdb, the UMI-ligation and nested PCR reads were re-called with MiXCR into one record per CDR3 protein. The sample comprises over 30,000 distinct CDR3 sequences, less than 20% of which are singletons, and around 3.4% rests with the top ten. Sample: effector memory CD4+ T cells from blood. The subset denotes: effector memory, CD45RA- CD27-. These receptor sequences come from a human donor in good health.

This clonotype rates as large. This rearrangement joins TRBV28 to TRBJ1-3; 7 bases match TRBD1. CDR3 size: 16 residues. J was trimmed by 4 bases and V by 1 base; bases with no gene match: 7. Germline V lookup: CDR1 MDHEN, CDR2 SYDVKM. CDR3 sequence (DNA): TGTGCCAGCAGTTTATCCCAGTGGACAGGAGGAAACACCATATATTTT. The encoded protein is CASSLSQWTGGNTIYF.

V usage is TRBV5-1 and J usage is TRBJ2-3; 12 bases are shared with TRBD2. Germline-derived CDR1 and CDR2 are SGHRS and YFSETQ. With 0 bases clipped from V and 6 bases from J, the junction kept 5 bases outside the gene matches. The CDR3 runs to 16 residues. The CDR3 bases are TGCGCCAGCAGCTTGGACCGGACTAGCGGGAAGGATACGCAGTATTTT. Protein product: CASSLDRTSGKDTQYF.

The chain joins TRBV12-3 or TRBV12-4 to TRBJ1-5, with D hard to call. The CDR3 has 15 amino acids. V was clipped by 1 base and J by 2 bases, with 9 bases between them. As DNA, the CDR3 is TGTGCCAGCAGTTTAGTAGGGTGGGGCAATCAGCCCCAGCATTTT. Amino acids: CASSLVGWGNQPQHF.

This clonotype was recorded a few times. This sequence joins TRBV11-2 and TRBJ2-7; a possible D gene is TRBD2 (6 bases). Germline assignment: CDR1 SGHAT and CDR2 FQNNGV. V lost 8 bases, J lost 6 bases, and 20 bases lay in between. The length of the CDR3 is 14 residues. The CDR3 DNA reads TGTGCCAGCGGAGGAGGGCTAGCGAGTCTCGAGCAGTACTTC. Protein product: CASGGGLASLEQYF.

Ten or more counts support this clonotype. This chain links TRBV7-9 with TRBJ1-5, with D possibly TRBD1 on 5 matching bases. This CDR3 comprises 15 residues. Trimming left V 3 bases short and J 11 bases short, with 20 bases between. Germline CDR1 and CDR2: SEHNR and FQNEAQ (reference sequence). CDR3 loop: CASSLVAGSIQSQHF. CDR3 DNA: TGTGCCAGCAGCTTGGTTGCAGGGAGTATACAGTCCCAGCATTTT.

V and J are TRBV28 and TRBJ1-5; 9 positions agree with TRBD1. Germline CDR1 reads MDHEN; CDR2 reads SYDVKM. The CDR3 is 13 residues long. V was pared by 8 bases and J by 7 bases, with 6 bases of the junction left unmatched. CDR3 sequence: CASLTGGGQPQHF. The CDR3 coding sequence is TGTGCCAGCTTAACAGGGGGCGGGCAGCCCCAGCATTTT.

By proportion, this clonotype is medium-sized. The rearrangement links TRBV27 to TRBJ1-1; D is perhaps TRBD1 (5 bases). V was shortened by 6 bases and J by 0 bases, with 8 bases between the two germline ends. This CDR3 spans 13 amino acids. Germline V lookup: CDR1 MNHEY, CDR2 SMNVEV (reference sequence). The CDR3 DNA follows: TGTGCCAGCAGATGGGACCTGAACACTGAAGCTTTCTTT. Its translation: CASRWDLNTEAFF.

V gene TRBV7-9 combines with J gene TRBJ2-1; D unresolved. CDR3 length equals 18 residues. The germline V and J ends were trimmed by 1 base and 4 bases, with 20 bases remaining between them. The germline V gene has CDR1 SEHNR and CDR2 FQNEAQ (reference sequence). The CDR3 nucleotides read TGTGCCAGCAGCTTAGGAAAGATAGGGCAGAACCCTTACAATGAGCAGTTCTTC. Translating gives CASSLGKIGQNPYNEQFF.

This clonotype appeared a few times. The chain carries TRBV4-1 and TRBJ2-7; unclear D gene. CDR1 is MGHRA, CDR2 YSYEKL, per germline. The CDR3 sequence is 18 residues long. Trimming pared 0 bases from V and 9 bases from J, leaving 27 bases between. This CDR3 is CASSQDPQGPLLFKGQYF. CDR3 sequence (DNA): TGCGCCAGCAGCCAAGACCCACAAGGACCTCTCCTTTTTAAGGGGCAGTACTTC.

This clonotype came up a few times. For the CDR3, the DNA is TGCAGTGCTAGAGTGGGTTTCGCAGATACGCAGTATTTT. This translates into CSARVGFADTQYF. The genes are TRBV20-1 and TRBJ2-3; no clear D. The CDR3 spans 13 residues. Germline CDR1 and CDR2: DFQATT and SNEGSKA (reference sequence). V dropped 1 base and J dropped 4 bases, with 9 bases sitting between them.

This clonotype has just a few counts. The chain links TRBV25-1 to TRBJ1-6; D call uncertain. The CDR3 covers 13 residues. Germline V lookup: CDR1 MGHDK, CDR2 SYGVNS. The V gene lost 4 bases and the J gene lost 8 bases, with 9 bases spanning the gap. CDR3 loop: CASSVEDYSPLHF. In DNA form, the CDR3 reads TGTGCCAGCAGTGTCGAAGACTATTCACCCCTCCACTTT.

The chain employs TRBV24-1 and TRBJ2-1, with 14 bases that match TRBD2. With V trimmed by 4 bases and J by 9 bases, 7 bases remained unmatched. The CDR3 length is 16 residues. CDR1 KGHDR and CDR2 SFDVKD come from the germline V gene. The CDR3: CATSDPGTSGRAEQFF. The DNA of the CDR3 is TGTGCCACCAGTGACCCGGGGACTAGCGGGAGAGCTGAGCAGTTCTTC.